This TCR beta chain comes out of a study of T cell repertoires in cytomegalovirus infection. Study-wide context: Matching HLA type and CMV infection were both indicated by public TCR beta signatures.

The V and J ends lost 6 bases and 1 base respectively, with 7 bases between them. The germline V gene encodes CDR1 MNHEY and CDR2 SVGEGT. The length of the CDR3 is 12 residues. MiXCR, run by TCRdb on the reads, gives a single entry per CDR3 protein. The sample lists hundreds of thousands of distinct CDR3 sequences, 33% occurring once. Points from the study as a whole: Cumulative public TCR beta family frequency identified CMV carriers with the relevant HLA.

A note on this clonotype: Its antigen remains unknown.

This chain uses TRBV6-2 or TRBV6-3 with TRBJ2-7, with D uncertain. The sequence derives from a human donor in good health (CMV status not recorded). Some clones in this sample may be carry-over from other donors' samples. Source: cultured PBMCs, taken from culture after CMV antigen stimulation. The CDR3 nucleotides read TGTGCCAGCAGCCATGGATCCTACGAGCAGTACGTC. Translation gives CASSHGSYEQYV.